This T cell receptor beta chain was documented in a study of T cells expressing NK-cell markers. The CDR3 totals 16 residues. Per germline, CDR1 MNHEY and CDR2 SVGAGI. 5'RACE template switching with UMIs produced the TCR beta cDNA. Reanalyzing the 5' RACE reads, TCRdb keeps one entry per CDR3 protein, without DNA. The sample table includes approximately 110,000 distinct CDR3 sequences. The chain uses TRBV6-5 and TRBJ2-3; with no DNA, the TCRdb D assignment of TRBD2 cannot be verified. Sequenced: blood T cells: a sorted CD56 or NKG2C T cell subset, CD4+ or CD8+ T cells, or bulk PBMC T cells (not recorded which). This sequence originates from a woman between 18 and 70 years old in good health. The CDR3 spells CASSYGTSGYTDTQYF.